This T cell receptor beta chain was obtained from a study of cytomegalovirus exposure and HLA in healthy donors. Clones were sequenced by immunoSEQ multiplex PCR, and TCRdb holds only the in-frame ones, with some missing. Found here are approximately 170,000 clones, over 80% of them singletons; the top ten hold 2% to 2.5%. The source is a man younger than 45 in good health and CMV-seropositive. The material sequenced was PBMCs.

The CDR3 spells CATSRDFQREQYF. The CDR3 coding sequence is TGTGCCACCAGCAGAGATTTTCAGAGGGAGCAGTACTTC. The V call is TRBV15, the J call TRBJ2-7; no reliable D call. The CDR3 contains 13 residues. The V end lost 0 bases, the J end lost 7 bases, and 10 bases lay between the germline ends. Germline CDR1 is LNHNV and CDR2 is YYDKDF (reference sequence).